This T cell receptor (beta chain) was found in a study of blood T cell repertoires in COVID-19. Trimming left V 0 bases short and J 1 base short, with 3 bases between. The germline gives CDR1 SEHNR, CDR2 FQNEAQ (reference sequence). The CDR3 sequence is 14 residues long. Under the authors' procedure: For nucleated cells, counts were estimated from reference gene primer amplification. Method: immunoSEQ multiplex PCR; TCRdb's copy keeps in-frame clones and lacks some. D and trimming come from the DNA, and the V and J calls and clone size come from that table. The sample includes more than 200,000 clones, 85% to 90% of them seen just once.

The material sequenced was peripheral blood. The chain has TRBV7-9 and TRBJ2-2; D is unclear. The clonotype comes from an elderly man with acute or convalescent COVID-19. The CDR3 region is CASSLAVNTGELFF. The CDR3 region has the DNA TGTGCCAGCAGCTTAGCCGTGAACACCGGGGAGCTGTTTTTT.